This entry lists 21 T cell receptor beta chains sequenced from one sample in a study of blood T cell repertoires in COVID-19. Generated by immunoSEQ multiplex PCR, the TCRdb table keeps only in-frame clones and is missing some. The sample shows about 280,000 clones, roughly 85% of them seen only once. The specimen was peripheral blood. These receptor sequences come from a middle-aged man with active or convalescent COVID-19.

The rearrangement links TRBV19 to TRBJ1-1; D uncertain. V lost 6 bases to trimming and J lost 4 bases, with 15 bases between them. Germline V gives CDR1 LNHDA, CDR2 SQIVND (reference sequence). This CDR3 is built from 14 residues. Here the CDR3 DNA reads TGTGCCAGTAGCTCGGGAGATGCTGGCACTGAAGCTTTCTTT. It encodes CASSSGDAGTEAFF.

This clone came up a few times. V is TRBV2 and J is TRBJ1-5, with 8 nucleotides matching TRBD1. Germline V gives CDR1 SNHLY, CDR2 FYNNEI. V trimming: 3 bases; J trimming: 4 bases; junction bases outside the gene matches: 2. The CDR3 has 14 amino acids. The CDR3 DNA reads TGTGCCAGCAGTGATCAGGGGGCTAATCAGCCCCAGCATTTT. It yields the protein CASSDQGANQPQHF.

V is TRBV5-1 and J is TRBJ2-7; 7 nucleotides line up with TRBD1. This CDR3 is built from 14 residues. V trimming: 2 bases; J trimming: 6 bases; junction bases outside the gene matches: 8. The germline gives CDR1 SGHRS, CDR2 YFSETQ. The CDR3 loop reads CASSFNRGLSEQYF. The CDR3 DNA is TGCGCCAGCAGCTTCAACAGGGGTTTATCCGAGCAGTACTTC.

V gene TRBV5-6 combines with J gene TRBJ2-3; 8 bases match TRBD2. Germline CDR1 reads SGHDT; CDR2 reads YYEEEE. V was pared by 1 base and J by 0 bases, with 7 bases of the junction left unmatched. The CDR3 contains 17 residues. The CDR3 sequence: CASSLYRSSGSTDTQYF. CDR3 in DNA: TGTGCCAGCAGCTTGTACCGCTCTAGCGGGAGCACAGATACGCAGTATTTT. The whole variable domain, filled in from reference TRBV5-6 and TRBJ2-3, reads DAGVTQSPTHLIKTRGQQVTLRCSPKSGHDTVSWYQQALGQGPQFIFQYYEEEERQRGNFPDRFSGHQFPNYSSELNVNALLLGDSALYLCASSLYRSSGSTDTQYFGPGTRLTVL.

CDR3 bases: TGCAGCGTTGTTTCGGAGAGAAACACTGAAGCTTTCTTT. Translating gives CSVVSERNTEAFF. This sequence joins TRBV29-1 and TRBJ1-1; D not certain. Germline lookup yields CDR1 SQVTM and CDR2 ANQGSEA. V was pared by 4 bases and J by 2 bases, with 11 bases between. This CDR3 region has 13 residues. The full variable domain, rest sourced from reference TRBV29-1 and TRBJ1-1, is SAVISQKPSRDICQRGTSLTIQCQVDSQVTMMFWYRQQPGQSLTLIATANQGSEATYESGFVIDKFPISRPNLTFSTLTVSNMSPEDSSIYLCSVVSERNTEAFFGQGTRLTVV.

This clone was seen once. V and J are TRBV23-1 and TRBJ2-7; TRBD1 might be the D (6 bases). TRBV23-1 has ORF status, its function being uncertain. The length of the CDR3 is 14 residues. V was shortened by 11 bases and J by 6 bases, with 23 bases between the two germline ends. CDR3 DNA sequence: TGCGCCTCACCTTCACAGGGAACGGCCGGCGAGCAGTACTTC. Protein: CASPSQGTAGEQYF.

The J gene is TRBJ2-1, the V gene TRBV25-1; D uncertain. The CDR3 runs 15 residues. The germline V and J ends were trimmed by 2 bases and 0 bases, with 8 bases remaining between them. In germline, CDR1 is MGHDK, CDR2 SYGVNS. The CDR3 sequence is CASSEMADSYNEQFF. Here the CDR3 DNA reads TGTGCCAGCAGTGAAATGGCCGACTCCTACAATGAGCAGTTCTTC.

The chain couples TRBV28 to TRBJ2-7; D not resolved. Germline CDR1 reads MDHEN; CDR2 reads SYDVKM. Between the trimmed V and J ends, which lost 5 bases and 2 bases, there was a span of 13 bases. This CDR3 comprises 14 residues. The CDR3 sequence: CASSLEIPPYEQYF. CDR3 DNA: TGTGCCAGCAGTCTCGAGATTCCCCCCTACGAGCAGTACTTC.

The chain is built from TRBV21-1 and TRBJ1-5; whether TRBD1, the table's D call, matches the DNA was not checked. TRBV21-1 is a listed pseudogene. CDR3 length equals 16 residues. CDR3 in amino acids: CASSKPGLRSNQPQHF. The CDR3 DNA sequence: TGTGCCAGCAGCAAACCAGGGCTACGGAGCAATCAGCCCCAGCATTTT.

The V and J genes are TRBV11-2 and TRBJ1-6; D is possibly TRBD1 (5 bases). Germline-derived CDR1 and CDR2 are SGHAT and FQNNGV. Between the trimmed V and J ends, which lost 3 bases and 6 bases, there was a span of 15 bases. The CDR3 loop spans 16 amino acids. The CDR3 nucleotides read TGTGCCAGCAGCTTTGGGGGGACCGCCTTTAATTCACCCCTCCACTTT. It translates to CASSFGGTAFNSPLHF.

The V call is TRBV5-1, the J call TRBJ2-7, with 7 nucleotides matching TRBD1. Losses at the gene ends were 0 bases for V and 4 bases for J; bases not matched to a gene: 10. Germline CDR1 reads SGHRS; CDR2 reads YFSETQ. This CDR3 comprises 16 residues. The CDR3 region is CASSLGEGAGVYEQYF. As DNA, the CDR3 is TGCGCCAGCAGCTTGGGCGAGGGGGCGGGTGTGTACGAGCAGTACTTC. The complete variable domain, with remaining parts taken from reference TRBV5-1 and TRBJ2-7, reads KAGVTQTPRYLIKTRGQQVTLSCSPISGHRSVSWYQQTPGQGLQFLFEYFSETQRNKGNFPGRFSGRQFSNSRSEMNVSTLELGDSALYLCASSLGEGAGVYEQYFGPGTRLTVT.

The table lists this clone with a few counts. This chain connects TRBV19 to TRBJ1-2; 7 bases are shared with TRBD1. Per germline, CDR1 LNHDA and CDR2 SQIVND (reference sequence). This CDR3 comprises 15 residues. The trim removed 7 bases at V and 5 bases at J, leaving 13 bases unmatched. CDR3 residues: CASTNHRGSGYGYTF. DNA for the CDR3: TGTGCCAGTACTAACCACAGGGGCAGTGGTTATGGCTACACCTTC.

The chain couples TRBV5-1 to TRBJ1-5, with 9 bases identical to TRBD1. The CDR3 extends over 16 amino acids. Losses at the gene ends were 4 bases for V and 0 bases for J; bases not matched to a gene: 5. Germline lookup yields CDR1 SGHRS and CDR2 YFSETQ. The CDR3 here is CASSATTGGSNQPQHF. The CDR3 bases are TGCGCCAGCAGCGCCACGACAGGGGGTAGCAATCAGCCCCAGCATTTT.

This chain connects TRBV28 to TRBJ1-2; D may be TRBD1 (6 bases). Germline CDR1 MDHEN, CDR2 SYDVKM. There are 16 residues in the CDR3. The V end lost 7 bases, the J end lost 0 bases, and 18 bases lay between the germline ends. CDR3 protein: CASTQTGTRANYGYTF. The CDR3 DNA reads TGTGCCAGCACCCAGACGGGGACACGAGCTAACTATGGCTACACCTTC.

This clone was seen a handful of times. This chain connects TRBV6-5 to TRBJ1-6, with 7 positions matching TRBD1. The junction had 2 bases not matched to a gene; V was cut back by 2 bases and J by 7 bases. Germline lookup yields CDR1 MNHEY and CDR2 SVGAGI. The CDR3 has 14 amino acids. Here the CDR3 reads CASSYLQGNSPLHF. DNA of the CDR3: TGTGCCAGCAGTTACCTACAGGGGAATTCACCCCTCCACTTT.

The chain recombines TRBV19 with TRBJ2-7, with 8 bases aligning to TRBD1. The CDR3 contains 17 residues. Germline trimming cut 3 bases from V and 4 bases from J; bases unmatched to any gene: 14. Germline lookup yields CDR1 LNHDA and CDR2 SQIVND (reference sequence). Here the CDR3 reads CASSMVTPQGGAYEQYF. The CDR3 coding sequence is TGTGCCAGTAGTATGGTTACCCCACAGGGGGGAGCGTACGAGCAGTACTTC.

In this sample, this clone turned up a few times. This chain uses TRBV6-2 or TRBV6-3 with TRBJ2-5, with D perhaps TRBD1 (5 bases). CDR1 is MNHEY and CDR2 is SVGEGT in the germline V gene. Trimming cost V 2 bases and J 12 bases, with 10 bases left between them. This CDR3 contains 11 residues. The CDR3 region is CASSYGANKYF. CDR3 bases: TGTGCCAGCAGTTACGGGGCTAATAAGTACTTC.

This chain joins TRBV19 and TRBJ2-1, with D possibly being TRBD2 (5 bases). Per the germline V gene, CDR1 is LNHDA and CDR2 is SQIVND (reference sequence). Deletions cut 3 bases from V and 7 bases from J, with 10 bases between. This CDR3 region has 13 residues. Written as DNA, the CDR3 is TGTGCCAGTAGTATGGGAACGGGGAATGAGCAGTTCTTC. It specifies CASSMGTGNEQFF.

The chain recombines TRBV7-2 with TRBJ1-5; TRBD1 aligns across 8 bases. Per the germline V gene, CDR1 is SGHTA and CDR2 is FQGNSA. The CDR3 spans 16 residues. With 5 bases clipped from V and 6 bases from J, the junction kept 12 bases outside the gene matches. CDR3 in DNA: TGTGCCAGCAGCAAAGGACAGGGTACGGGCGGTCAGCCCCAGCATTTT. Protein sequence: CASSKGQGTGGQPQHF.

The chain has TRBV28 and TRBJ2-7; 10 nucleotides align to TRBD1. The CDR3 loop spans 15 amino acids. In germline, CDR1 is MDHEN, CDR2 SYDVKM. Trimming at V came to 3 bases and at J to 2 bases, leaving 4 bases not matched to a gene. CDR3 residues: CASSFGGTGAYEQYF. The CDR3 bases are TGTGCCAGCAGTTTTGGGGGGACAGGGGCCTACGAGCAGTACTTC.

This clone was counted a single time. V usage is TRBV9 and J usage is TRBJ1-1; 7 bases agree with TRBD1. With V trimmed by 2 bases and J by 4 bases, 8 bases remained unmatched. Germline loops: CDR1 SGDLS, CDR2 YYNGEE. The CDR3 spans 15 residues. In DNA form, the CDR3 reads TGTGCCAGCAGCGTGGGAGGAGGGGGCGGCACTGAAGCTTTCTTT. Translated: CASSVGGGGGTEAFF.